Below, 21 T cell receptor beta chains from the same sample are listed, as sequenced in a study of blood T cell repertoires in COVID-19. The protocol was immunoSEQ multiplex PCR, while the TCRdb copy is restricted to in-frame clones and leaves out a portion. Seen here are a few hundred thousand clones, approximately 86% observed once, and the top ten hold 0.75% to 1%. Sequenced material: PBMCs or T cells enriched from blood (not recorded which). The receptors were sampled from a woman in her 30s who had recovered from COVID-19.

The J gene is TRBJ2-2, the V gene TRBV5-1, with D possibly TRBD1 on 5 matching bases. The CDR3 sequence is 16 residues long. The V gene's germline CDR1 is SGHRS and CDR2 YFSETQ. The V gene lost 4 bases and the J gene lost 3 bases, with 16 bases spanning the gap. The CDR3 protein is CASSLDRQTYTGELFF. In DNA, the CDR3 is TGCGCCAGCAGCCTGGACCGACAGACTTACACCGGGGAGCTGTTTTTT.

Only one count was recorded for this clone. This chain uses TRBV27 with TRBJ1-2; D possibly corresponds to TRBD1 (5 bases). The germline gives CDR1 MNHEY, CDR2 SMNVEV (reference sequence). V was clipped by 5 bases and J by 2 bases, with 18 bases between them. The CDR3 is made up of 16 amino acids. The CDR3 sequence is CASSNRGEGQNYGYTF. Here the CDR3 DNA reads TGTGCCAGCAGTAACCGCGGGGAGGGGCAGAACTATGGCTACACCTTC.

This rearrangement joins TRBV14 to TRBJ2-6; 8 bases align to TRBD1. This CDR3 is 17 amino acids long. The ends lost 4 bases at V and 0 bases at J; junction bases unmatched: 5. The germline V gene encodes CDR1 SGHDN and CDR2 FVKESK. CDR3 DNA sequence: TGTGCCAGCAGCCCGGGACAGGCGCTCTCTGGGGCCAACGTCCTGACTTTC. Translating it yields CASSPGQALSGANVLTF.

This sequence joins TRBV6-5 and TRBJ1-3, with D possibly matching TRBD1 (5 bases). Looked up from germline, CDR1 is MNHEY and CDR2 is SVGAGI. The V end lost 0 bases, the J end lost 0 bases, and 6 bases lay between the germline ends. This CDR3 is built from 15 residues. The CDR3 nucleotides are TGTGCCAGCAGTTACTCGGGGCGCTCTGGAAACACCATATATTTT. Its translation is CASSYSGRSGNTIYF.

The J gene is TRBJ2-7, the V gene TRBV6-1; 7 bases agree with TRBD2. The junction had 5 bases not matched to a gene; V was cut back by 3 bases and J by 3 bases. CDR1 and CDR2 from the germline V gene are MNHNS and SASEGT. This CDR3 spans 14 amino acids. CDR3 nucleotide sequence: TGTGCCAGCAGTGATCGACTAGCCAACTACGAGCAGTACTTC. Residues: CASSDRLANYEQYF.

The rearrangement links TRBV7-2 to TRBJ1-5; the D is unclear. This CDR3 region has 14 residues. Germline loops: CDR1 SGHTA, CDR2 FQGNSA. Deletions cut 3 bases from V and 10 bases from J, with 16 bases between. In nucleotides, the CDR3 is TGTGCCAGCAGCTTCGACCCGTCCGACTATCCCCAGCATTTT. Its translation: CASSFDPSDYPQHF.

The CDR3 loop reads CASSLRVDSYEQYF. The DNA for the CDR3 is TGTGCCAGCAGTTTGAGGGTGGACTCTTACGAGCAGTACTTC. J is TRBJ2-7 and V is TRBV28, with a tentative D call TRBD2 (5 bases). This CDR3 region has 14 residues. Germline V gene sequence: CDR1 MDHEN, CDR2 SYDVKM. The ends were cut back, 3 bases at V and 4 bases at J, with 13 bases in the middle. Complete variable domain (other parts from reference TRBV28 and TRBJ2-7): DVKVTQSSRYLVKRTGEKVFLECVQDMDHENMFWYRQDPGLGLRLIYFSYDVKMKEKGDIPEGYSVSREKKERFSLILESASTNQTSMYLCASSLRVDSYEQYFGPGTRLTVT.

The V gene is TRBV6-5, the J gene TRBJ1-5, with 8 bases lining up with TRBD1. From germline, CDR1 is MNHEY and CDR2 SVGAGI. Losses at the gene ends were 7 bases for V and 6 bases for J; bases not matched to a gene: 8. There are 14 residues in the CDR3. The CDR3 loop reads CASTPQGVGQPQHF. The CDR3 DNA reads TGTGCCAGCACCCCACAGGGGGTCGGTCAGCCCCAGCATTTT.

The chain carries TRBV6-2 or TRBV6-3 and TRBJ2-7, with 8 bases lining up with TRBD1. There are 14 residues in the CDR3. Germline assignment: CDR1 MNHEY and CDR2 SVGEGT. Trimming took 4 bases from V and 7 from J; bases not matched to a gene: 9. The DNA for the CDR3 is TGTGCCAGCAGTTCCTACAGGGGGTCGAAAGAGCAGTACTTC. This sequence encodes CASSSYRGSKEQYF.

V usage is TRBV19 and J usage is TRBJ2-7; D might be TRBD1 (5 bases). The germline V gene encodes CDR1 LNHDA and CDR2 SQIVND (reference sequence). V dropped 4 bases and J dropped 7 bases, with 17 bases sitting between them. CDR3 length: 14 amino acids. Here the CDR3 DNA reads TGTGCCAGTAGTACCCAGGGCACCGTCGGGGAGCAGTACTTC. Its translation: CASSTQGTVGEQYF.

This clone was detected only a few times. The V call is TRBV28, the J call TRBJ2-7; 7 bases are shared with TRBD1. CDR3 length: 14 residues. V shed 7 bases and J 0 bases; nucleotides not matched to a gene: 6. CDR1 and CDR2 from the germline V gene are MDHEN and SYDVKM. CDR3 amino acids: CASKIQGTSYEQYF. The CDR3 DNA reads TGTGCCAGCAAAATACAGGGGACCTCCTACGAGCAGTACTTC. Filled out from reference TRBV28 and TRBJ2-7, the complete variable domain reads DVKVTQSSRYLVKRTGEKVFLECVQDMDHENMFWYRQDPGLGLRLIYFSYDVKMKEKGDIPEGYSVSREKKERFSLILESASTNQTSMYLCASKIQGTSYEQYFGPGTRLTVT.

The CDR3 spells CAISDLLAGNSPLHF. The DNA of the CDR3 is TGTGCCATCAGTGACCTACTGGCAGGGAATTCACCCCTCCACTTT. This sequence joins TRBV10-3 and TRBJ1-6; possible D gene TRBD1, 5 bases. The CDR3 is 15 residues long. The V and J ends lost 3 bases and 7 bases respectively, with 13 bases between them. From germline, CDR1 is ENHRY and CDR2 SYGVKD.

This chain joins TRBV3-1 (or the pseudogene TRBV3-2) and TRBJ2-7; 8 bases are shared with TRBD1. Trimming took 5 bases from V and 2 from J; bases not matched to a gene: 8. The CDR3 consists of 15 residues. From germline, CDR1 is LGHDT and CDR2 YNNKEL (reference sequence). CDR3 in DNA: TGTGCCAGCAGCTTTATTGACAGGGGTCCCTACGAGCAGTACTTC. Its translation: CASSFIDRGPYEQYF.

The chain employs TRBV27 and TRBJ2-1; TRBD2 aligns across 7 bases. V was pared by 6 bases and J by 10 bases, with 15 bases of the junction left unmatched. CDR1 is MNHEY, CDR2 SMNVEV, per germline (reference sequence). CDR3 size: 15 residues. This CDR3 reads CASSPGASGFREQFF. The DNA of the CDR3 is TGTGCCAGCAGCCCGGGTGCTAGCGGTTTTCGGGAGCAGTTCTTC.

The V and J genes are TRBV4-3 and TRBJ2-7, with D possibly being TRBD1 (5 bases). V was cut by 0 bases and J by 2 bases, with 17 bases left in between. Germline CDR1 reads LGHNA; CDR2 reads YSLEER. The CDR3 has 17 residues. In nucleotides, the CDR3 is TGCGCCAGCAGCCAAGATTGGGGCAGGTTAGTCCCCTACGAGCAGTACTTC. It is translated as CASSQDWGRLVPYEQYF.

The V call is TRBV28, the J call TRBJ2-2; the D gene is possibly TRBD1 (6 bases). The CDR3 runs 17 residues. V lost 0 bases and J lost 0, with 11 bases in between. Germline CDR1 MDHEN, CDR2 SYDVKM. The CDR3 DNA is TGTGCCAGCAGTTTATGGACAGGACAGCCGAACACCGGGGAGCTGTTTTTT. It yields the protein CASSLWTGQPNTGELFF.

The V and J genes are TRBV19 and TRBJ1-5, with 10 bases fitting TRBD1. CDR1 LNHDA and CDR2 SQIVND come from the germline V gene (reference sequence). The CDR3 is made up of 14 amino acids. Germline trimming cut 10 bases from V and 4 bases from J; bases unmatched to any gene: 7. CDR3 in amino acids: CATETGGYNQPQHF. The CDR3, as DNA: TGTGCCACCGAGACAGGGGGCTATAATCAGCCCCAGCATTTT.

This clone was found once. The DNA of the CDR3 is TGTGCCAGCAGCATAACAGGGGGTCTTATCTACGAGCAGTACTTC. It codes for CASSITGGLIYEQYF. The chain carries TRBV5-8 and TRBJ2-7; 8 bases match TRBD1. The trim removed 4 bases at V and 3 bases at J, leaving 9 bases unmatched. The CDR3 has 15 residues. Germline V CDR1 and CDR2: SGHTS, YDEGEE. The full variable domain, with the rest looked up from reference TRBV5-8 and TRBJ2-7, is EAGVTQSPTHLIKTRGQQATLRCSPISGHTSVYWYQQALGLGLQFLLWYDEGEERNRGNFPPRFSGRQFPNYSSELNVNALELEDSALYLCASSITGGLIYEQYFGPGTRLTVT.

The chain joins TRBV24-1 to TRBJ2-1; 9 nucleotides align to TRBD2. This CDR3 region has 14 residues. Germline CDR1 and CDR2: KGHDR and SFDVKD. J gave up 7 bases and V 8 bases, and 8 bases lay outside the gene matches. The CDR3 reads CATNAGGPDNEQFF. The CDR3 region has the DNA TGTGCCACCAACGCGGGAGGGCCTGATAATGAGCAGTTCTTC.

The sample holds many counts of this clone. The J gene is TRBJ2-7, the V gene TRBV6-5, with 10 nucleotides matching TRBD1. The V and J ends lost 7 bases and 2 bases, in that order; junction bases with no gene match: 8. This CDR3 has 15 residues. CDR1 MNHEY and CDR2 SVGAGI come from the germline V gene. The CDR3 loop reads CASIRGGQGTYEQYF. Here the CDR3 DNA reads TGTGCCAGCATTAGAGGGGGACAGGGGACCTACGAGCAGTACTTC.

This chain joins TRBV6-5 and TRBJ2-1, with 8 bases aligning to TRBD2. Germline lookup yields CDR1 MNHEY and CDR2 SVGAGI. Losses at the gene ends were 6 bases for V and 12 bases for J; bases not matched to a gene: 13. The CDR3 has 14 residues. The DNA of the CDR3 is TGTGCCAGCAGCCTCGGGGGGGTCCTAGCAGGGCAGTTCTTC. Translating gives CASSLGGVLAGQFF.